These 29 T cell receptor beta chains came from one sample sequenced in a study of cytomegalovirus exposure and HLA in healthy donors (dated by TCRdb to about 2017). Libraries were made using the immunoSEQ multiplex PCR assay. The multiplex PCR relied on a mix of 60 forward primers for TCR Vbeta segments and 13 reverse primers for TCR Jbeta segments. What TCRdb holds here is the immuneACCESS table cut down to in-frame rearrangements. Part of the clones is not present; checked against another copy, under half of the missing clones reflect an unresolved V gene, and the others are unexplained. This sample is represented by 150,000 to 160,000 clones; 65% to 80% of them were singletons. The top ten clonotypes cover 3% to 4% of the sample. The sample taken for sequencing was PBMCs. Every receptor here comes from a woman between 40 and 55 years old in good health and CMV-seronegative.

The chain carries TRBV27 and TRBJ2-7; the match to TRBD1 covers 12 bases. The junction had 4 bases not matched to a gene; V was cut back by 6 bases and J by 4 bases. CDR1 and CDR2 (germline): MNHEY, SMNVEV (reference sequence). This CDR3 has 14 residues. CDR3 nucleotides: TGTGCCAGCAGGCCGGGACAGGGGGCTTACGAGCAGTACTTC. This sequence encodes CASRPGQGAYEQYF.

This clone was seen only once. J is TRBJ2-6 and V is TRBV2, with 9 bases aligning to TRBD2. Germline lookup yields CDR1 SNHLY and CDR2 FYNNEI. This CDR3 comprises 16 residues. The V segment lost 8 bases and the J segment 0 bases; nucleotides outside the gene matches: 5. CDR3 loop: CASEGAGGSGANVLTF. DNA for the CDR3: TGTGCCAGCGAGGGAGCGGGGGGCTCTGGGGCCAACGTCCTGACTTTC.

As DNA, the CDR3 is TGTGCCAGCACCAGCCGGGACAGGGGGAACACTGAAGCTTTCTTT. Translated, it gives CASTSRDRGNTEAFF. The chain joins TRBV6-5 to TRBJ1-1; 10 positions agree with TRBD1. Trimming at V came to 7 bases and at J to 1 base, leaving 6 bases not matched to a gene. The CDR3 sequence is 15 residues long. Germline CDR1 and CDR2: MNHEY and SVGAGI.

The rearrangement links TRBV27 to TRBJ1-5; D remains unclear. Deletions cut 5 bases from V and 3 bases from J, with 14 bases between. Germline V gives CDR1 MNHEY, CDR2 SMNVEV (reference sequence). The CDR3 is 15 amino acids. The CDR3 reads CASSPQSGVNQPQHF. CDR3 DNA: TGTGCCAGCAGTCCCCAAAGCGGGGTCAATCAGCCCCAGCATTTT.

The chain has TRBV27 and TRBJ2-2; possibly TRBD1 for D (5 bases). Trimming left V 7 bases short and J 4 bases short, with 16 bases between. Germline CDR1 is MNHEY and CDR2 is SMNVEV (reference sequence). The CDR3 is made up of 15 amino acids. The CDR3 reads CASTFLSQATGELFF. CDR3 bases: TGTGCCAGCACATTTCTATCACAGGCCACCGGGGAGCTGTTTTTT.

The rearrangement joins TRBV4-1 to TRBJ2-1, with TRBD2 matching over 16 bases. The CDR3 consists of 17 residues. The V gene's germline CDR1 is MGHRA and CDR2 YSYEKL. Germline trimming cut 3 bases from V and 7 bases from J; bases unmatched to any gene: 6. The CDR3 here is CASSHRGTSGGANEQFF. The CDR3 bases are TGCGCCAGCAGCCACCGTGGGACTAGCGGGGGGGCAAATGAGCAGTTCTTC.

CDR3 DNA: TGTGCCAGCAGTTCCGGGACAGGGGCCTCACCCCTCCACTTT. Protein product: CASSSGTGASPLHF. The chain is built from TRBV2 and TRBJ1-6, with 10 bases that match TRBD1. With 5 bases clipped from V and 10 bases from J, the junction kept 5 bases outside the gene matches. Germline CDR1 SNHLY, CDR2 FYNNEI. The CDR3 is 14 residues long.

CDR3: CSASSGRFGTQYF. CDR3 bases: TGCAGCGCATCTAGCGGGAGGTTTGGGACCCAGTACTTC. The chain is built from TRBV29-1 and TRBJ2-5; 11 bases fit TRBD2. The CDR3 loop spans 13 amino acids. Trimming at V came to 7 bases and at J to 7 bases, leaving 8 bases not matched to a gene. The germline V gene encodes CDR1 SQVTM and CDR2 ANQGSEA.

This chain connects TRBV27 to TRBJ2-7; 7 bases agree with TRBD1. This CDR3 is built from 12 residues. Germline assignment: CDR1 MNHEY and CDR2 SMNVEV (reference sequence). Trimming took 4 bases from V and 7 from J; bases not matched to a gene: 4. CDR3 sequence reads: CASSYTGEEQYF. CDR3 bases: TGTGCCAGCAGTTATACAGGGGAAGAGCAGTACTTC.

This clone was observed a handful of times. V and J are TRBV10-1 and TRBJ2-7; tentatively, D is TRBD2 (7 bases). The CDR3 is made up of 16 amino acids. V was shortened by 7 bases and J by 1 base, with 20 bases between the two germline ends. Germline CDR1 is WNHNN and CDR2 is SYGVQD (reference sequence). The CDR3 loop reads CASTSLGKGGSYEQYF. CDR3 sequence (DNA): TGCGCCAGCACCTCCCTCGGAAAGGGGGGGTCCTACGAGCAGTACTTC.

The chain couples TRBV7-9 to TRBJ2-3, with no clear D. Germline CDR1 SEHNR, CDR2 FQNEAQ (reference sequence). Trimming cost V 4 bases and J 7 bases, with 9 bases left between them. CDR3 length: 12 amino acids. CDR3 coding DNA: TGTGCCAGCAGCTCGACGGAGTATACGCAGTATTTT. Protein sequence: CASSSTEYTQYF.

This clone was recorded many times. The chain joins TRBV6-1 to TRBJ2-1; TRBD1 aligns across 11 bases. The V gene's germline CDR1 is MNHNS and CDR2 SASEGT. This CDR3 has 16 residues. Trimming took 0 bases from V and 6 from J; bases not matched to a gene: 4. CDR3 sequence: CASSEAPGTGGNEQFF. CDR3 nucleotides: TGTGCCAGCAGTGAAGCACCCGGGACAGGGGGCAATGAGCAGTTCTTC.

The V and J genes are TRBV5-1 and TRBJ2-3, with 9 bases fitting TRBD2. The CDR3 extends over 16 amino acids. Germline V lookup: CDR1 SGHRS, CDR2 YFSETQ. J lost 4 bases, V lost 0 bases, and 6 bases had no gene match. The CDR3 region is CASSLDGAGGPDTQYF. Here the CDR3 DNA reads TGCGCCAGCAGCTTGGATGGAGCGGGGGGCCCAGATACGCAGTATTTT.

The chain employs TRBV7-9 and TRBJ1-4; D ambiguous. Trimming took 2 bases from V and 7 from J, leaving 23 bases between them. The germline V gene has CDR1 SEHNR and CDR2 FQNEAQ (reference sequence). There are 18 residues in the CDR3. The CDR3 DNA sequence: TGTGCCAGCAGCTTACATCGGCCGGTTAACCGAGGGAGTGAAAAACTGTTTTTT. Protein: CASSLHRPVNRGSEKLFF.

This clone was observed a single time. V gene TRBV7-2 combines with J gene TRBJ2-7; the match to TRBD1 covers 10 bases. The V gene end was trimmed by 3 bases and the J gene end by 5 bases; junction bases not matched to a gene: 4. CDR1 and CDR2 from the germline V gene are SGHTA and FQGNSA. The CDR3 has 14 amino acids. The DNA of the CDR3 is TGTGCCAGCAGCTTCCGGACAGGGGGGGACGAGCAGTACTTC. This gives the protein CASSFRTGGDEQYF. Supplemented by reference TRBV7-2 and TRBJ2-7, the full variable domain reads GAGVSQSPSNKVTEKGKDVELRCDPISGHTALYWYRQSLGQGLEFLIYFQGNSAPDKSGLPSDRFSAERTGGSVSTLTIQRTQQEDSAVYLCASSFRTGGDEQYFGPGTRLTVT.

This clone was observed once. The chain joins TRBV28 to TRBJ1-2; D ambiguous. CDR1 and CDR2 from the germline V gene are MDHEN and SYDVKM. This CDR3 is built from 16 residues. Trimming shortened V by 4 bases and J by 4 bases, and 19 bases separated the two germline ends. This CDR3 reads CASSSEGVPSIYGYTF. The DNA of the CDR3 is TGTGCCAGCAGTTCCGAGGGCGTACCCTCCATCTATGGCTACACCTTC.

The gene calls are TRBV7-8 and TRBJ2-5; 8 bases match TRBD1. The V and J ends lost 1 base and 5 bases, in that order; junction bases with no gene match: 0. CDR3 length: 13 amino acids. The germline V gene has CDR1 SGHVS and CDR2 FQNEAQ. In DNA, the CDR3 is TGTGCCAGCAGCTTAGGACAGGGGGAGACCCAGTACTTC. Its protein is CASSLGQGETQYF.

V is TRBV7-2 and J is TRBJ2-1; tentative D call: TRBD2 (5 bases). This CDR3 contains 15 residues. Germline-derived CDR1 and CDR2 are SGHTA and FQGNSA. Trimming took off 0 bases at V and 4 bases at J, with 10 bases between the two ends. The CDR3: CASSLALALYNEQFF. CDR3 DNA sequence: TGTGCCAGCAGCTTAGCTCTAGCATTATACAATGAGCAGTTCTTC. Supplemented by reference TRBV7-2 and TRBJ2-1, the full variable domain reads GAGVSQSPSNKVTEKGKDVELRCDPISGHTALYWYRQSLGQGLEFLIYFQGNSAPDKSGLPSDRFSAERTGGSVSTLTIQRTQQEDSAVYLCASSLALALYNEQFFGPGTRLTVL.

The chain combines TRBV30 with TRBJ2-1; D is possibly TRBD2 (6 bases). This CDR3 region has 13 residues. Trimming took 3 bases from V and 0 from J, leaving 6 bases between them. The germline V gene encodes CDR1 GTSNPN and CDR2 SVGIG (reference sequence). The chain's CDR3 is CAWRGGSYNEQFF. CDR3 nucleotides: TGTGCCTGGAGGGGGGGCTCCTACAATGAGCAGTTCTTC.

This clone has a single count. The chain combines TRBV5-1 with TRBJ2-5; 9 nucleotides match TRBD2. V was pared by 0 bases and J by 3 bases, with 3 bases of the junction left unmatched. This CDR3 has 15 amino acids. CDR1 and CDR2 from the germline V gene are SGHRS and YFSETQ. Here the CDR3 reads CASSLASGIEETQYF. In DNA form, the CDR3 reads TGCGCCAGCAGCTTGGCTAGCGGGATAGAAGAGACCCAGTACTTC.

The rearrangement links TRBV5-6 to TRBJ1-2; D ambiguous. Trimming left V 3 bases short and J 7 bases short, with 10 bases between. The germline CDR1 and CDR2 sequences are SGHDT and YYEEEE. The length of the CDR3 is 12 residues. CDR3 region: CASSWRGGGYTF. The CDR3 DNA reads TGTGCCAGCAGCTGGCGGGGTGGTGGCTACACCTTC.

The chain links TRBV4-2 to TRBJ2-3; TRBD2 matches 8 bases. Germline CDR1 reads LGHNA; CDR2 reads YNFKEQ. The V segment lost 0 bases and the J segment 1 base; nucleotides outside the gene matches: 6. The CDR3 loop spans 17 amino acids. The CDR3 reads CASSQEASGSGTDTQYF. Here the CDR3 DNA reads TGTGCCAGCAGCCAAGAGGCCAGCGGGAGTGGCACAGATACGCAGTATTTT.

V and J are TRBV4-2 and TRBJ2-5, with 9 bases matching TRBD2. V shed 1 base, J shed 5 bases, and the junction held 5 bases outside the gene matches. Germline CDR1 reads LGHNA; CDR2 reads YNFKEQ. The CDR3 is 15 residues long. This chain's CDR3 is CASSQVRGRVETQYF. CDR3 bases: TGTGCCAGCAGCCAAGTTCGCGGGAGGGTGGAGACCCAGTACTTC.

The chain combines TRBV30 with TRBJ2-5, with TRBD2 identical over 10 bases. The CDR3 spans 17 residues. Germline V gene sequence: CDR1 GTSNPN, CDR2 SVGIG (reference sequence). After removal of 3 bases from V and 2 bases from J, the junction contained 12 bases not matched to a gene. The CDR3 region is CAWREGALAGVQETQYF. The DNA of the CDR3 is TGTGCCTGGAGGGAAGGCGCTCTAGCGGGAGTTCAAGAGACCCAGTACTTC.

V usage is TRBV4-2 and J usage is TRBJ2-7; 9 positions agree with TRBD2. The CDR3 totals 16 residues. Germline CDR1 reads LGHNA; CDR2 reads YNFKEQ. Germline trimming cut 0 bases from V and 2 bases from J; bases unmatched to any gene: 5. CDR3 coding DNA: TGTGCCAGCAGCCAAGAGGTAGCGGGGGCCACCTACGAGCAGTACTTC. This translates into CASSQEVAGATYEQYF.

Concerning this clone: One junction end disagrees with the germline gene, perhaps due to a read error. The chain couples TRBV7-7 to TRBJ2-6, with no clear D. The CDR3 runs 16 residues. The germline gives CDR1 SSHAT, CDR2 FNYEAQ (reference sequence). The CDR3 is CASSAVLVSGANVLTF. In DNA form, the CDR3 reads TGTGCTAGCAGCGCCGTTCTAGTCTCTGGGGCCAACGTCCTGACTTTC.

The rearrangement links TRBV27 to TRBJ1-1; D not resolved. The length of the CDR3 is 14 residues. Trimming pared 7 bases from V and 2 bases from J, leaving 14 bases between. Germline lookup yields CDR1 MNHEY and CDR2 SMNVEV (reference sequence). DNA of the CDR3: TGTGCCAGCAATCCCTCCGGGAGAAACACTGAAGCTTTCTTT. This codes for CASNPSGRNTEAFF.

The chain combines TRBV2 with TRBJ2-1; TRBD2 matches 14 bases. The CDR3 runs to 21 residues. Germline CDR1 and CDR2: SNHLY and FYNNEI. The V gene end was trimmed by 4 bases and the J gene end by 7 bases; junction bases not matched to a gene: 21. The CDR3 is CASSGSETGTSGGGWSNEQFF. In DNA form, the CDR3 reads TGTGCCAGCAGTGGTTCCGAGACCGGGACTAGCGGGGGAGGATGGTCGAATGAGCAGTTCTTC.

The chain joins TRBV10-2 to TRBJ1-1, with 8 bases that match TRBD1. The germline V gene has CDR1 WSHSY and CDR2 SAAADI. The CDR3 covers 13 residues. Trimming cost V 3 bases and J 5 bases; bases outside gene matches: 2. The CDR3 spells CASSEQGGTEAFF. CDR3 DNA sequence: TGCGCCAGCAGTGAACAGGGGGGGACTGAAGCTTTCTTT.